One sample yielded the 7 T cell receptor beta chains listed below, sequenced in a study of blood T cell repertoires in COVID-19. Using immunoSEQ multiplex PCR, the repertoire was profiled, and TCRdb retains in-frame clones only, with some absent. Altogether fewer than 200,000 clones are present, roughly 85% being singletons, with the ten largest covering 19%. Sequenced: PBMCs or T cells enriched from blood (not recorded which). Receptors originate from a woman in her 70s in a cohort exposed to, infected with or recovered from COVID-19 (not recorded which).

To note about this clone: At one end, the junction sequence differs from germline, possibly due to a read error. This chain uses TRBV7-7 with TRBJ2-5; the match to TRBD2 covers 15 bases. The CDR3 has 17 amino acids. Per germline, CDR1 SSHAT and CDR2 FNYEAQ (reference sequence). The CDR3 DNA sequence: TGTGCTAGCAGCGCCGGACTAGCGGGAGGGCCCCGGGAGACCCAGTACTTC. As protein: CASSAGLAGGPRETQYF.

V gene TRBV7-6 combines with J gene TRBJ2-1; 12 nucleotides line up with TRBD2. CDR3 size: 19 residues. Germline CDR1 is SGHVS and CDR2 is FNYEAQ. The V gene end was trimmed by 1 base and the J gene end by 0 bases; junction bases not matched to a gene: 7. The CDR3 DNA reads TGTGCCAGCAGCTTAGTGCTAGCGGGAGGGACAAGCTCCTACAATGAGCAGTTCTTC. The encoded protein is CASSLVLAGGTSSYNEQFF.

V and J are TRBV3-1 (or the pseudogene TRBV3-2) and TRBJ2-3, with 10 bases matching TRBD2. Germline assignment: CDR1 LGHDT and CDR2 YNNKEL (reference sequence). Germline trimming cut 2 bases from V and 5 bases from J; bases unmatched to any gene: 10. The CDR3 length is 17 residues. CDR3 amino acids: CASSQWLAGAVGDTQYF. The CDR3 DNA reads as TGTGCCAGCAGCCAATGGCTAGCGGGAGCGGTTGGAGATACGCAGTATTTT.

The chain joins TRBV7-9 to TRBJ2-5; 14 bases fit TRBD2. Germline V gene sequence: CDR1 SEHNR, CDR2 FQNEAQ (reference sequence). The CDR3 consists of 17 residues. With 1 base clipped from V and 5 bases from J, the junction kept 6 bases outside the gene matches. The CDR3 DNA reads TGTGCCAGCAGCTTAGGCGGACTAGCGGGAGGTTCGGAGACCCAGTACTTC. Translated, it gives CASSLGGLAGGSETQYF.

V gene TRBV12-3 or TRBV12-4 combines with J gene TRBJ2-1; no firm D call. Trimming cost V 5 bases and J 3 bases, with 5 bases left between them. The CDR3 is 12 amino acids. The CDR3 DNA follows: TGTGCCAGCAGTCCGGGCTACAATGAGCAGTTCTTC. It translates to CASSPGYNEQFF.

The J gene is TRBJ2-4, the V gene TRBV5-1; TRBD1 aligns across 7 bases. The CDR3 has 19 amino acids. Germline CDR1 is SGHRS and CDR2 is YFSETQ. V was pared by 1 base and J by 0 bases, with 13 bases of the junction left unmatched. The CDR3 sequence: CASSLNQVGGKLAKNIQYF. Written as DNA, the CDR3 is TGCGCCAGCAGCTTGAATCAGGTAGGGGGCAAGCTAGCCAAAAACATTCAGTACTTC. Looking up the rest from reference TRBV5-1 and TRBJ2-4 gives the full variable domain: KAGVTQTPRYLIKTRGQQVTLSCSPISGHRSVSWYQQTPGQGLQFLFEYFSETQRNKGNFPGRFSGRQFSNSRSEMNVSTLELGDSALYLCASSLNQVGGKLAKNIQYFGAGTRLSVL.

V usage is TRBV27 and J usage is TRBJ1-1, with D hard to call. V lost 3 bases to trimming and J lost 5 bases, with 13 bases between them. The CDR3 has 14 amino acids. CDR1 is MNHEY, CDR2 SMNVEV, per germline (reference sequence). The CDR3 protein is CASSFFGKRTEAFF. The CDR3 bases are TGTGCCAGCAGTTTTTTCGGTAAAAGAACTGAAGCTTTCTTT.